Below, 8 T cell receptor beta chains from the same sample are listed, as sequenced in a study of PD-1 blockade in classical Hodgkin lymphoma. Every one of the patients relapsed after autologous stem cell transplantation (brentuximab vedotin exposure was variable). Sequencing was performed with immunoSEQ multiplex PCR; in TCRdb, only in-frame clones are kept and a portion is missing. This table holds some 6,800 clones, over 60% found once. Sequenced material: peripheral blood mononuclear cells (PBMCs), taken before the second cycle of nivolumab. These TCRs come from a human donor with classical Hodgkin lymphoma.

The chain combines TRBV7-4 with TRBJ2-7; a weak D match, TRBD1 (5 bases). The CDR3 spans 15 residues. The germline CDR1 and CDR2 sequences are SGHVT and SQSDAQ. The V end was cut by 5 bases, the J end by 3 bases, with 17 bases between. The DNA of the CDR3 is TGTGCCAGCAGCGTAAAAGGGGCGTGGGGCTACGAGCAGTACTTC. Its translation is CASSVKGAWGYEQYF.

The rearrangement links TRBV7-8 to TRBJ2-1; 7 nucleotides align to TRBD2. The trim removed 0 bases at V and 9 bases at J, leaving 5 bases unmatched. Germline V gene lookup returns CDR1 SGHVS and CDR2 FQNEAQ. CDR3 length equals 14 residues. The CDR3 DNA sequence: TGTGCCAGCAGCTTAGCGCGGGAGTATACTGAGCAGTTCTTC. Translation: CASSLAREYTEQFF.

The rearrangement joins TRBV19 to TRBJ1-1, with D tentatively TRBD1 (6 bases). This CDR3 contains 14 residues. The V gene lost 6 bases and the J gene lost 0 bases, with 11 bases spanning the gap. CDR1 and CDR2 (germline): LNHDA, SQIVND (reference sequence). The CDR3 here is CASRQGFLNTEAFF. For the CDR3, the DNA is TGTGCCAGTAGACAGGGTTTCTTGAACACTGAAGCTTTCTTT.

The V gene is TRBV18, the J gene TRBJ1-4, with D hard to call. Deletions cut 0 bases from V and 5 bases from J, with 10 bases between. Per the germline V gene, CDR1 is KGHSH and CDR2 is LQKENI. The CDR3 sequence is 15 residues long. The CDR3 sequence is CASSPPNGKNEKLFF. CDR3 bases: TGTGCCAGCTCACCACCGAACGGGAAGAATGAAAAACTGTTTTTT.

The J gene is TRBJ1-4, the V gene TRBV5-6; D call uncertain. The length of the CDR3 is 17 residues. Per germline, CDR1 SGHDT and CDR2 YYEEEE. V lost 0 bases and J lost 4, with 16 bases in between. This chain's CDR3 is CASSLAIDGPLNEKLFF. The CDR3 DNA reads as TGTGCCAGCAGCTTGGCGATCGACGGACCTCTTAATGAAAAACTGTTTTTT.

The rearrangement uses TRBV5-1 and TRBJ2-5; D uncertain. The germline V gene encodes CDR1 SGHRS and CDR2 YFSETQ. Trimming removed 4 bases from V and 1 base from J, with 5 bases in between. This CDR3 has 12 amino acids. CDR3: CASSHPQETQYF. CDR3 nucleotides: TGCGCCAGCAGCCACCCCCAAGAGACCCAGTACTTC.

The V call is TRBV25-1, the J call TRBJ2-1, with D maybe TRBD2 (6 bases). Trimming left V 7 bases short and J 9 bases short, with 10 bases between. The germline V gene has CDR1 MGHDK and CDR2 SYGVNS. This CDR3 region has 11 residues. The chain's CDR3 is CASTGGPEQFF. CDR3 DNA: TGTGCCAGCACCGGGGGTCCTGAGCAGTTCTTC. The full variable domain, completed using reference TRBV25-1 and TRBJ2-1, is EADIYQTPRYLVIGTGKKITLECSQTMGHDKMYWYQQDPGMELHLIHYSYGVNSTEKGDLSSESTVSRIRTEHFPLTLESARPSHTSQYLCASTGGPEQFFGPGTRLTVL.

The V and J genes are TRBV4-3 and TRBJ1-1; 8 bases are a match to TRBD1. Germline V gives CDR1 LGHNA, CDR2 YSLEER. Losses at the gene ends were 4 bases for V and 6 bases for J; bases not matched to a gene: 7. The CDR3 is 14 residues long. CDR3 nucleotides: TGCGCCAGCAGCCTGCGGAGACAGGGGTCTGAAGCTTTCTTT. Translating it yields CASSLRRQGSEAFF.